This passage covers 26 T cell receptor beta chains from one sample sequenced in a study of blood T cell repertoires in COVID-19. Sequencing was performed with immunoSEQ multiplex PCR; in TCRdb, only in-frame clones are kept and a portion is missing. The sample records 90,000 or so clones, 72% being singletons. The source material was peripheral blood. The source of these receptors is a woman aged 55-75 years in a cohort sampled during active or convalescent COVID-19.

V is TRBV27 and J is TRBJ1-2; D is perhaps TRBD1 (6 bases). This CDR3 is 15 amino acids long. Germline V gene sequence: CDR1 MNHEY, CDR2 SMNVEV (reference sequence). V shed 2 bases and J shed 4 bases, with 14 bases lying between them. The CDR3 region has the DNA TGTGCCAGCAGTTTACAAGGACAGCTTATCTATGGCTACACCTTC. Translating it yields CASSLQGQLIYGYTF.

V and J are TRBV5-1 and TRBJ1-1; TRBD1 might be the D (6 bases). The CDR3 has 14 residues. In germline, CDR1 is SGHRS, CDR2 YFSETQ. The V end lost 0 bases, the J end lost 1 base, and 7 bases lay between the germline ends. CDR3 sequence: CASSLEGQNTEAFF. DNA for the CDR3: TGCGCCAGCAGCTTGGAGGGACAGAACACTGAAGCTTTCTTT.

The rearrangement links TRBV7-2 to TRBJ2-2; 7 bases match TRBD2. The CDR3 runs to 17 residues. Looked up from germline, CDR1 is SGHTA and CDR2 is FQGNSA. With V trimmed by 2 bases and J by 6 bases, 12 bases remained unmatched. DNA of the CDR3: TGTGCCAGCAGCTTAACCGGCGCGGGGGTTTACCCCGGGGAGCTGTTTTTT. Encoded protein: CASSLTGAGVYPGELFF.

V usage is TRBV5-1 and J usage is TRBJ2-3; the D gene is possibly TRBD2 (7 bases). Germline assignment: CDR1 SGHRS and CDR2 YFSETQ. The CDR3 extends over 14 amino acids. The V gene lost 4 bases and the J gene lost 6 bases, with 15 bases spanning the gap. The CDR3 coding sequence is TGCGCCAGCAGCGGCCTGGCGGGGGCCGATACGCAGTATTTT. Translated, it gives CASSGLAGADTQYF.

The J gene is TRBJ2-6, the V gene TRBV19; D gene unclear. The CDR3 sequence is 15 residues long. Germline lookup yields CDR1 LNHDA and CDR2 SQIVND (reference sequence). V was shortened by 6 bases and J by 2 bases, with 11 bases between the two germline ends. The CDR3, as DNA: TGTGCCAGTAGGCGATCTGTGACTGGGGCCAACGTCCTGACTTTC. As protein: CASRRSVTGANVLTF.

In its sample, this clone was seen a few times. This chain joins TRBV7-3 and TRBJ2-7, with 10 bases that match TRBD2. This CDR3 spans 15 amino acids. With V trimmed by 0 bases and J by 2 bases, 1 base remained unmatched. Looked up from germline, CDR1 is SGHTA and CDR2 is FQGTGA. CDR3 bases: TGTGCCAGCAGCTTAACAGCGGGGGGGCCCTACGAGCAGTACTTC. Amino acids: CASSLTAGGPYEQYF.

The chain recombines TRBV7-2 with TRBJ2-7; 9 bases fit TRBD1. The V and J ends lost 2 bases and 6 bases, in that order; junction bases with no gene match: 8. The germline gives CDR1 SGHTA, CDR2 FQGNSA. The CDR3 runs to 15 residues. The CDR3 DNA reads TGTGCCAGCAGCTTAACGGGACAGGGTGGCACCGAGCAGTACTTC. Translating it yields CASSLTGQGGTEQYF. The full variable domain, in which reference TRBV7-2 and TRBJ2-7 provide the parts outside the CDR3, is GAGVSQSPSNKVTEKGKDVELRCDPISGHTALYWYRQSLGQGLEFLIYFQGNSAPDKSGLPSDRFSAERTGGSVSTLTIQRTQQEDSAVYLCASSLTGQGGTEQYFGPGTRLTVT.

The chain couples TRBV7-2 to TRBJ1-1; 9 bases map to TRBD1. The CDR3 is 14 residues long. Germline CDR1 and CDR2: SGHTA and FQGNSA. The trim removed 3 bases at V and 5 bases at J, leaving 4 bases unmatched. Written as DNA, the CDR3 is TGTGCCAGCAGCTTGTGGGGACAGGGAACTGAAGCTTTCTTT. Its translation is CASSLWGQGTEAFF.

This sequence joins TRBV7-9 and TRBJ2-2; a weak D match, TRBD1 (5 bases). CDR3 length equals 16 residues. The V end lost 4 bases, the J end lost 6 bases, and 18 bases lay between the germline ends. Germline V gives CDR1 SEHNR, CDR2 FQNEAQ (reference sequence). The CDR3 spells CASSSREHALPGELFF. CDR3 coding DNA: TGTGCCAGCAGCTCCAGGGAACATGCGTTACCCGGGGAGCTGTTTTTT.

This rearrangement joins TRBV6-6 to TRBJ2-3, with TRBD2 as a possible D gene (5 bases). In germline, CDR1 is MNHNY, CDR2 SVGAGI (reference sequence). The CDR3 spans 15 residues. Deletions cut 6 bases from V and 1 base from J, with 14 bases between. The CDR3, as DNA: TGTGCCAGCAGCCCCGGAGGCATGGGCACAGATACGCAGTATTTT. Residues: CASSPGGMGTDTQYF.

In its sample, this clone was seen a few times. V is TRBV5-1 and J is TRBJ2-3; D is ambiguous. Germline loops: CDR1 SGHRS, CDR2 YFSETQ. The CDR3 spans 13 residues. The ends were cut back, 2 bases at V and 2 bases at J, with 6 bases in the middle. CDR3 DNA: TGCGCCAGCAGCTTACTCGCCACAGATACGCAGTATTTT. Translation: CASSLLATDTQYF.

The genes are TRBV6-2 or TRBV6-3 and TRBJ2-2; D possibly corresponds to TRBD2 (6 bases). V was clipped by 0 bases and J by 4 bases, with 6 bases between them. Germline V gene sequence: CDR1 MNHEY, CDR2 SVGEGT. The CDR3 length is 14 residues. The CDR3 sequence: CASSYSRGTGELFF. For the CDR3, the DNA is TGTGCCAGCAGTTACTCGCGGGGCACCGGGGAGCTGTTTTTT.

A few counts support this clone. The genes are TRBV4-3 and TRBJ2-7; TRBD1 matches at 8 bases. V dropped 4 bases and J dropped 2; count of bases not matched to a gene: 7. The germline V gene encodes CDR1 LGHNA and CDR2 YSLEER. There are 15 residues in the CDR3. The CDR3 is CASSLGQGRTYEQYF. CDR3 DNA: TGCGCCAGCAGCCTCGGACAGGGACGGACCTACGAGCAGTACTTC.

This clone has just one count. V and J are TRBV18 and TRBJ1-6; D possibly corresponds to TRBD1 (6 bases). Germline-derived CDR1 and CDR2 are KGHSH and LQKENI. The CDR3 sequence is 17 residues long. V lost 4 bases to trimming and J lost 15 bases, with 28 bases between them. The CDR3 region is CASSQSPPTTGIDLLHF. For the CDR3, the DNA is TGTGCCAGCTCACAGAGCCCCCCAACAACAGGGATTGATCTCCTCCACTTT.

The genes are TRBV23-1 and TRBJ2-7, with TRBD1 as a possible D gene (5 bases). TRBV23-1 is treated as an ORF (open reading frame) with a function not yet certain. The CDR3 runs to 16 residues. V dropped 7 bases and J dropped 2 bases, with 21 bases sitting between them. The CDR3: CASIPVWWNRTYEQYF. The CDR3 DNA reads TGCGCCAGCATTCCGGTATGGTGGAACAGGACCTACGAGCAGTACTTC.

The rearrangement joins TRBV6-4 to TRBJ2-5, with 8 positions matching TRBD2. Germline values: CDR1 MRHNA, CDR2 SNTAGT. The V and J ends lost 4 bases and 7 bases, in that order; junction bases with no gene match: 8. The CDR3 length is 14 residues. CDR3 in amino acids: CASSADSGAGTQYF. Written as DNA, the CDR3 is TGTGCCAGCAGTGCGGATAGCGGGGCCGGGACCCAGTACTTC.

The chain couples TRBV5-6 to TRBJ2-7; D not certain. CDR1 SGHDT and CDR2 YYEEEE come from the germline V gene. The V gene lost 0 bases and the J gene lost 2 bases, with 15 bases spanning the gap. CDR3 size: 16 residues. The CDR3 spells CASSLEGLRRTYEQYF. The CDR3 DNA reads TGTGCCAGCAGCTTGGAAGGCCTACGGAGAACCTACGAGCAGTACTTC.

The gene calls are TRBV7-2 and TRBJ2-3; the D gene is possibly TRBD2 (7 bases). Germline CDR1 reads SGHTA; CDR2 reads FQGNSA. This CDR3 contains 16 residues. The V end was cut by 2 bases, the J end by 1 base, with 13 bases between. The CDR3 DNA reads TGTGCCAGCAGCTTATTGGGGGGGCAAGGCACAGATACGCAGTATTTT. Protein sequence: CASSLLGGQGTDTQYF.

The chain has TRBV2 and TRBJ2-5; 9 bases fit TRBD2. CDR1 is SNHLY and CDR2 is FYNNEI in the germline V gene. The CDR3 extends over 16 amino acids. V was clipped by 4 bases and J by 1 base; unmatched bases: 7. The CDR3 bases are TGTGCCAGCAGTGGGTTCGAGCGGGGGGCCCAAGAGACCCAGTACTTC. Its translation is CASSGFERGAQETQYF.

The genes are TRBV21-1 and TRBJ1-4. TRBV21-1 has pseudogene status. The length of the CDR3 is 13 residues. CDR3 sequence: CASRTASNEKLFF. The CDR3 DNA reads TGTGCCAGCAGGACCGCTAGTAATGAAAAACTGTTTTTT.

This CDR3 is CASSQESGYQETQYF. DNA for the CDR3: TGCGCCAGCAGCCAAGAGTCAGGGTACCAAGAGACCCAGTACTTC. This chain uses TRBV4-1 with TRBJ2-5, with D perhaps TRBD1 (5 bases). The germline V gene has CDR1 MGHRA and CDR2 YSYEKL. The CDR3 loop spans 15 amino acids. V lost 0 bases and J lost 0, with 8 bases in between.

The chain couples TRBV10-3 to TRBJ1-2, with D possibly being TRBD1 (6 bases). The CDR3 is 14 amino acids. Deletions cut 2 bases from V and 3 bases from J, with 10 bases between. Germline V gene sequence: CDR1 ENHRY, CDR2 SYGVKD. The CDR3 region is CAISEEGGHYGYTF. The DNA of the CDR3 is TGTGCCATCAGTGAGGAGGGGGGGCACTATGGCTACACCTTC.

The chain uses TRBV19 and TRBJ2-2; maybe TRBD2 (7 bases). The germline V and J ends were trimmed by 6 bases and 4 bases, with 21 bases remaining between them. Per the germline V gene, CDR1 is LNHDA and CDR2 is SQIVND (reference sequence). The CDR3 spans 17 residues. As DNA, the CDR3 is TGTGCCAGTAGCCCTTTGGGCGCGGGGGCTAGCACCGGGGAGCTGTTTTTT. It translates to CASSPLGAGASTGELFF.

As concerns this clone: Sequence at one end of the junction differs from germline and may be a read error. V gene TRBV28 combines with J gene TRBJ1-2, with D unclear. Germline CDR1 is MDHEN and CDR2 is SYDVKM. The CDR3 is made up of 13 amino acids. The CDR3 sequence is CTSSLEEVYGYTF. CDR3 nucleotide sequence: TGTACCAGCAGTTTGGAGGAGGTCTATGGCTACACCTTC.

V is TRBV30 and J is TRBJ1-1, with D uncertain. Looked up from germline, CDR1 is GTSNPN and CDR2 is SVGIG (reference sequence). CDR3 length: 15 residues. The V end lost 0 bases, the J end lost 10 bases, and 21 bases lay between the germline ends. Written as DNA, the CDR3 is TGTGCCTGGAGTGTAAATATAAGGAGGTCAAGTGGAGCTTTCTTT. Translating it yields CAWSVNIRRSSGAFF.

The chain uses TRBV4-3 and TRBJ1-1; a weak D match, TRBD1 (6 bases). CDR3 length: 15 residues. Trimming removed 0 bases at V and 2 bases at J, with 10 bases between. CDR1 is LGHNA, CDR2 YSLEER, per germline. CDR3 coding DNA: TGCGCCAGCAGCCAAGATCGACAGGTAAACACTGAAGCTTTCTTT. Amino acids: CASSQDRQVNTEAFF.